The next 24 T cell receptor beta chains were all read from a single sample in a study of OX40 agonist ivuxolimab in advanced cancers. Library method: the immunoSEQ multiplex PCR assay. TCRdb stores this immuneACCESS table with in-frame sequences only. Part of the clones is absent; in the studies checked, under half of the shortfall reflects unresolved V genes, and no reason is known for the rest. The sample includes 60,000 to 75,000 clones, with roughly nine tenths observed a single time. The ten most abundant clones make up less than 5% of the sample. The sample consisted of CD4+ or CD8+ T cells sorted from blood, taken in a trial of the OX40 agonist ivuxolimab. The receptor set was obtained from an adult with an advanced solid tumor such as melanoma, head and neck, liver or kidney cancer.

The V gene is TRBV5-1, the J gene TRBJ2-1, with 8 bases lining up with TRBD1. The CDR3 consists of 14 residues. CDR1 SGHRS and CDR2 YFSETQ come from the germline V gene. With 7 bases clipped from V and 5 bases from J, the junction kept 8 bases outside the gene matches. This CDR3 reads CASEPGTGDNEQFF. CDR3 sequence (DNA): TGCGCCAGCGAGCCCGGGACAGGAGACAATGAGCAGTTCTTC.

The V gene is TRBV9, the J gene TRBJ2-6, with unresolved D. V was trimmed by 0 bases and J by 0 bases, leaving 7 bases between them. There are 16 residues in the CDR3. Germline V gives CDR1 SGDLS, CDR2 YYNGEE. The CDR3 protein is CASSVGPDSGANVLTF. In DNA form, the CDR3 reads TGTGCCAGCAGCGTAGGACCAGACTCTGGGGCCAACGTCCTGACTTTC.

The rearrangement links TRBV15 to TRBJ2-1; 11 bases align to TRBD2. This CDR3 spans 17 amino acids. V trimming: 0 bases; J trimming: 8 bases; junction bases outside the gene matches: 9. Germline CDR1 LNHNV, CDR2 YYDKDF (reference sequence). The CDR3 spells CATSRELAGGIGDEQFF. The CDR3 DNA sequence: TGTGCCACCAGCAGAGAGCTAGCGGGAGGAATAGGCGATGAGCAGTTCTTC. The full variable domain, in which reference TRBV15 and TRBJ2-1 provide the parts outside the CDR3, is DAMVIQNPRYQVTQFGKPVTLSCSQTLNHNVMYWYQQKSSQAPKLLFHYYDKDFNNEADTPDNFQSRRPNTSFCFLDIRSPGLGDTAMYLCATSRELAGGIGDEQFFGPGTRLTVL.

The rearrangement links TRBV18 to TRBJ1-1; D is possibly TRBD1 (5 bases). Trimming removed 3 bases from V and 2 bases from J, with 10 bases in between. The CDR3 is made up of 14 amino acids. Germline V gene sequence: CDR1 KGHSH, CDR2 LQKENI. This CDR3 is CASSPSGRNTEAFF. DNA for the CDR3: TGTGCCAGCTCACCTTCGGGGCGCAACACTGAAGCTTTCTTT.

The chain recombines TRBV27 with TRBJ1-2, with 7 bases lining up with TRBD1. Germline-derived CDR1 and CDR2 are MNHEY and SMNVEV (reference sequence). The V and J ends lost 3 bases and 5 bases, in that order; junction bases with no gene match: 6. This CDR3 contains 14 residues. CDR3 coding DNA: TGTGCCAGCAGTTTCTCCGCAGGGGGTTATGGCTACACCTTC. Amino acid sequence: CASSFSAGGYGYTF.

This chain joins TRBV9 and TRBJ2-1; TRBD1 matches at 8 bases. After removal of 4 bases from V and 9 bases from J, the junction contained 12 bases not matched to a gene. Germline CDR1 is SGDLS and CDR2 is YYNGEE. The CDR3 spans 15 residues. Here the CDR3 reads CASSSTGDVIGEQFF. In DNA, the CDR3 is TGTGCCAGCAGCTCGACAGGGGATGTCATAGGTGAGCAGTTCTTC.

This chain joins TRBV5-6 and TRBJ1-6, with TRBD1 identical over 7 bases. The junction had 5 bases not matched to a gene; V was cut back by 1 base and J by 4 bases. In germline, CDR1 is SGHDT, CDR2 YYEEEE. The CDR3 is made up of 16 amino acids. The DNA for the CDR3 is TGTGCCAGCAGCTTGTATGCGGGACAGTATAATTCACCCCTCCACTTT. It encodes CASSLYAGQYNSPLHF.

The chain joins TRBV6-1 to TRBJ1-5; a weak D match, TRBD1 (5 bases). CDR1 is MNHNS and CDR2 is SASEGT in the germline V gene. The CDR3 sequence is 14 residues long. V lost 6 bases to trimming and J lost 3 bases, with 12 bases between them. The CDR3 region is CASRGGWNNQPQHF. The CDR3 region has the DNA TGTGCCAGCAGGGGGGGTTGGAACAATCAGCCCCAGCATTTT.

V gene TRBV19 combines with J gene TRBJ1-4; D possibly corresponds to TRBD1 (5 bases). Germline V gives CDR1 LNHDA, CDR2 SQIVND (reference sequence). V lost 3 bases, J lost 8 bases, and 16 bases lay in between. The CDR3 contains 15 residues. The chain's CDR3 is CASSIDGTYGEKLFF. The DNA of the CDR3 is TGTGCCAGTAGTATCGACGGGACCTACGGGGAAAAACTGTTTTTT.

The V call is TRBV6-1, the J call TRBJ1-5; D is possibly TRBD1 (5 bases). The CDR3 loop spans 14 amino acids. V was pared by 3 bases and J by 3 bases, with 9 bases between. The germline CDR1 and CDR2 sequences are MNHNS and SASEGT. The CDR3 DNA sequence: TGTGCCAGCAGTGATTCAGGGTACAATCAGCCCCAGCATTTT. Encoded protein: CASSDSGYNQPQHF.

This chain's CDR3 is CASSPLGVPNEKLFF. DNA for the CDR3: TGTGCCAGCAGCCCCCTTGGGGTCCCTAATGAAAAACTGTTTTTT. The chain employs TRBV9 and TRBJ1-4; D unclear. V dropped 4 bases and J dropped 3 bases, with 13 bases sitting between them. Germline lookup yields CDR1 SGDLS and CDR2 YYNGEE. The CDR3 length is 15 residues.

The V call is TRBV6-4, the J call TRBJ2-3; 8 bases align to TRBD2. V lost 0 bases and J lost 2; bases outside the gene matches: 4. Germline values: CDR1 MRHNA, CDR2 SNTAGT. The CDR3 sequence is 16 residues long. The CDR3 loop reads CASSDSGTRTTDTQYF. CDR3 nucleotides: TGTGCCAGCAGTGACTCGGGGACTAGGACCACAGATACGCAGTATTTT.

V usage is TRBV5-4 and J usage is TRBJ2-2; D unresolved. This CDR3 has 15 amino acids. The germline V gene encodes CDR1 SGHNT and CDR2 YYREEE (reference sequence). V was trimmed by 4 bases and J by 2 bases, leaving 12 bases between them. The CDR3 nucleotides read TGTGCCAGCAGCCTCGACTGGATTAACACCGGGGAGCTGTTTTTT. Its protein is CASSLDWINTGELFF.

This clone was recorded once. This chain links TRBV6-5 with TRBJ1-6; weak D call: TRBD1 (5 bases). From germline, CDR1 is MNHEY and CDR2 SVGAGI. Trimming shortened V by 0 bases and J by 6 bases, and 9 bases separated the two germline ends. This CDR3 region has 15 residues. The DNA of the CDR3 is TGTGCCAGCAGTTACTCAGACAGCGTTAATTCACCCCTCCACTTT. This codes for CASSYSDSVNSPLHF.

V and J are TRBV5-1 and TRBJ1-2; D gene ambiguous. Germline lookup yields CDR1 SGHRS and CDR2 YFSETQ. V lost 4 bases, J lost 8 bases, and 21 bases lay in between. This CDR3 comprises 15 residues. CDR3 sequence (DNA): TGCGCCAGCAGCGTAAGCTCCGGACTCTGGGCGGGCTACACCTTC. It specifies CASSVSSGLWAGYTF.

This clone was observed once. The V call is TRBV6-1, the J call TRBJ2-7; no definite D call. CDR3 length: 15 residues. With 1 base removed from V and 2 bases from J, the gap between germline ends came to 12 bases. Germline-derived CDR1 and CDR2 are MNHNS and SASEGT. CDR3 coding DNA: TGTGCCAGCAGTGAAGAATGGACGGATACCTACGAGCAGTACGTC. Protein sequence: CASSEEWTDTYEQYV.

The genes are TRBV7-3 and TRBJ2-2; possibly TRBD1 for D (5 bases). CDR3 length equals 17 residues. Germline values: CDR1 SGHTA, CDR2 FQGTGA. V lost 5 bases and J 5 bases, leaving 21 bases between the germline ends. The CDR3 DNA follows: TGTGCCAGCAGCCCCCTGGGGCAGGAGACTTCAACCGGGGAGCTGTTTTTT. Its translation is CASSPLGQETSTGELFF. Full variable domain (remainder filled in from reference TRBV7-3 and TRBJ2-2): GAGVSQTPSNKVTEKGKYVELRCDPISGHTALYWYRQSLGQGPEFLIYFQGTGAADDSGLPNDRFFAVRPEGSVSTLKIQRTERGDSAVYLCASSPLGQETSTGELFFGEGSRLTVL.

The chain combines TRBV9 with TRBJ2-2; TRBD2 is a possible D gene (5 bases). The length of the CDR3 is 16 residues. The V end was cut by 4 bases, the J end by 2 bases, with 15 bases between. Germline loops: CDR1 SGDLS, CDR2 YYNGEE. The CDR3 region has the DNA TGTGCCAGCAGCCCTAGCCTGGGCTTCAACACCGGGGAGCTGTTTTTT. Amino acid sequence: CASSPSLGFNTGELFF. Drawing the rest from reference TRBV9 and TRBJ2-2, the complete variable domain is DSGVTQTPKHLITATGQRVTLRCSPRSGDLSVYWYQQSLDQGLQFLIQYYNGEERAKGNILERFSAQQFPDLHSELNLSSLELGDSALYFCASSPSLGFNTGELFFGEGSRLTVL.

The chain recombines TRBV28 with TRBJ1-2; TRBD1 matches 9 bases. This CDR3 has 17 amino acids. Germline loops: CDR1 MDHEN, CDR2 SYDVKM. With V trimmed by 8 bases and J by 5 bases, 18 bases remained unmatched. CDR3 nucleotide sequence: TGTGCCAGCGGGGGGACAGGGCTTTCTGTTGGGCAGTATGGCTACACCTTC. Translating it yields CASGGTGLSVGQYGYTF.

The rearrangement links TRBV9 to TRBJ2-7; perhaps D is TRBD1 or TRBD2 (5 bases each). The CDR3 spans 14 residues. Trimming left V 3 bases short and J 5 bases short, with 15 bases between. CDR1 is SGDLS and CDR2 is YYNGEE in the germline V gene. The chain's CDR3 is CASSGRARENEQYF. In DNA form, the CDR3 reads TGTGCCAGCAGCGGTCGGGCCAGGGAGAACGAGCAGTACTTC.

The chain uses TRBV7-9 and TRBJ1-5; D perhaps matches TRBD1 (5 bases). Per germline, CDR1 SEHNR and CDR2 FQNEAQ (reference sequence). Trimming cost V 2 bases and J 7 bases, with 9 bases left between them. This CDR3 spans 13 amino acids. CDR3 DNA sequence: TGTGCCAGCAGCTTACAGGGTGGGCAGCCCCAGCATTTT. Protein: CASSLQGGQPQHF.

The chain is built from TRBV9 and TRBJ2-5; TRBD2 is a possible D gene (6 bases). Germline CDR1 reads SGDLS; CDR2 reads YYNGEE. V dropped 0 bases and J dropped 2 bases, with 11 bases sitting between them. This CDR3 spans 15 amino acids. The CDR3 region is CASSVAGGRQETQYF. The CDR3 DNA follows: TGTGCCAGCAGCGTAGCTGGGGGGAGGCAAGAGACCCAGTACTTC. The full variable domain, with the rest looked up from reference TRBV9 and TRBJ2-5, is DSGVTQTPKHLITATGQRVTLRCSPRSGDLSVYWYQQSLDQGLQFLIQYYNGEERAKGNILERFSAQQFPDLHSELNLSSLELGDSALYFCASSVAGGRQETQYFGPGTRLLVL.

CDR3 DNA sequence: TGTGCCAGCAGTGAAGTAAGGGGACAGGGGGCCACCAACTATGGCTACACCTTC. As protein: CASSEVRGQGATNYGYTF. The rearrangement joins TRBV2 to TRBJ1-2, with TRBD1 matching over 12 bases. V gave up 1 base and J gave up 2 bases; unmatched junction bases: 8. Germline V gene data show CDR1 as SNHLY and CDR2 as FYNNEI. The CDR3 has 18 amino acids.

This sequence joins TRBV7-9 and TRBJ2-5; 7 bases are a match to TRBD2. The germline gives CDR1 SEHNR, CDR2 FQNEAQ (reference sequence). V was pared by 7 bases and J by 3 bases, with 5 bases of the junction left unmatched. The CDR3 spans 13 residues. The CDR3 reads CASTPRGEETQYF. The CDR3 DNA follows: TGTGCCAGCACCCCCCGGGGGGAAGAGACCCAGTACTTC.